The 16 T cell receptor beta chains below all came from one sample that was sequenced in a study of blood T cell repertoires in COVID-19. Libraries were prepared by immunoSEQ multiplex PCR; TCRdb keeps only in-frame clonotypes and omits some of them. The sample includes approximately 70,000 clones, roughly 86% seen only once; the top ten take about an eighth. The specimen was peripheral blood. The source of these receptors is a woman aged 60-70 years with acute or convalescent COVID-19.

The gene calls are TRBV5-1 and TRBJ2-1, with TRBD1 matching 7 bases. Germline V gives CDR1 SGHRS, CDR2 YFSETQ. V lost 3 bases to trimming and J lost 9 bases; unmatched junction nucleotides: 6. This CDR3 is built from 13 residues. The chain's CDR3 is CASSWGTVGEQFF. CDR3 DNA sequence: TGCGCCAGCAGCTGGGGGACAGTAGGTGAGCAGTTCTTC.

The V gene is TRBV9, the J gene TRBJ2-3; 11 positions agree with TRBD2. V lost 4 bases, J lost 5 bases, and 12 bases stayed unmatched. The CDR3 is 17 amino acids. Germline assignment: CDR1 SGDLS and CDR2 YYNGEE. CDR3 region: CASSPRGSGGAGDTQYF. The CDR3 nucleotides are TGTGCCAGCAGCCCCAGAGGTAGCGGGGGGGCAGGAGATACGCAGTATTTT.

The V call is TRBV7-9, the J call TRBJ2-1; possible D gene TRBD2, 5 bases. Germline loops: CDR1 SEHNR, CDR2 FQNEAQ (reference sequence). The V end lost 0 bases, the J end lost 5 bases, and 11 bases lay between the germline ends. There are 15 residues in the CDR3. The CDR3 DNA follows: TGTGCCAGCAGCTTAGCGCTAGCAGCCGACAATGAGCAGTTCTTC. It specifies CASSLALAADNEQFF.

This chain joins TRBV5-1 and TRBJ1-1; D unclear. Trimming removed 0 bases from V and 6 bases from J, with 9 bases in between. The CDR3 is made up of 13 amino acids. CDR1 and CDR2 from the germline V gene are SGHRS and YFSETQ. CDR3 DNA sequence: TGCGCCAGCAGCTTGGGGTCGGGTCCTGAAGCTTTCTTT. It encodes CASSLGSGPEAFF.

The gene calls are TRBV4-1 and TRBJ2-7; maybe TRBD2 (6 bases). Trimming stripped 1 base from V and 4 bases from J, with 20 bases between. The germline gives CDR1 MGHRA, CDR2 YSYEKL. The CDR3 is 17 residues long. The CDR3 DNA follows: TGCGCCAGCAGCCAAGGGCCAGCGGGTTCCCAATTATACGAGCAGTACTTC. This gives the protein CASSQGPAGSQLYEQYF.

CDR3: CASSLVGQSFWEQYF. CDR3 sequence (DNA): TGTGCCAGCAGCTTGGTGGGACAGTCCTTTTGGGAGCAGTACTTC. V gene TRBV5-4 combines with J gene TRBJ2-7; 7 bases line up with TRBD1. Trimming at V came to 0 bases and at J to 7 bases, leaving 10 bases not matched to a gene. Germline CDR1 is SGHNT and CDR2 is YYREEE (reference sequence). The CDR3 totals 15 residues.

The rearrangement links TRBV28 to TRBJ2-7; 12 positions agree with TRBD2. Germline lookup yields CDR1 MDHEN and CDR2 SYDVKM. This CDR3 spans 15 amino acids. V lost 6 bases and J lost 0; bases outside the gene matches: 3. This chain's CDR3 is CASSPGLAGSYEQYF. Written as DNA, the CDR3 is TGTGCCAGCAGCCCGGGACTAGCGGGCTCCTACGAGCAGTACTTC.

This chain joins TRBV9 and TRBJ1-1; no reliable D call. The CDR3 is made up of 13 amino acids. V lost 3 bases and J lost 4, with 10 bases in between. The germline CDR1 and CDR2 sequences are SGDLS and YYNGEE. The CDR3 loop reads CASSARVGTEAFF. In DNA, the CDR3 is TGTGCCAGCAGCGCGCGGGTTGGCACTGAAGCTTTCTTT.

Turning to this clone: Relative to the germline gene, one junction end is altered; a read error may explain this. V gene TRBV7-9 combines with J gene TRBJ2-3, with TRBD2 matching 8 bases. The CDR3 contains 13 residues. The germline V gene encodes CDR1 SEHNR and CDR2 FQNEAQ (reference sequence). The CDR3 coding sequence is TGTGCCAGCAGCGGAGCGGGGGTCTTATCGCTCCATTTT. Translated: CASSGAGVLSLHF.

The chain couples TRBV19 to TRBJ2-3; 7 positions agree with TRBD2. The V and J ends lost 5 bases and 1 base, in that order; junction bases with no gene match: 9. The CDR3 spans 16 residues. In germline, CDR1 is LNHDA, CDR2 SQIVND (reference sequence). DNA for the CDR3: TGTGCCAGTAGTTCTTACGTAGCGGGTGGCACAGATACGCAGTATTTT. Translation gives CASSSYVAGGTDTQYF.

V is TRBV2 and J is TRBJ2-7; 8 bases line up with TRBD1. Germline V gene data show CDR1 as SNHLY and CDR2 as FYNNEI. The CDR3 loop spans 14 amino acids. Germline trimming cut 6 bases from V and 1 base from J; bases unmatched to any gene: 5. CDR3 DNA: TGTGCCAGCAGAGACAGGGGAGTATCCTACGAGCAGTACTTC. Protein sequence: CASRDRGVSYEQYF.

The V and J genes are TRBV7-9 and TRBJ2-7; D possibly corresponds to TRBD1 (6 bases). This CDR3 spans 14 amino acids. Per the germline V gene, CDR1 is SEHNR and CDR2 is FQNEAQ (reference sequence). Trimming shortened V by 4 bases and J by 4 bases, and 14 bases separated the two germline ends. CDR3 sequence (DNA): TGTGCCAGCAGCTCCTCCACAGGGCAGTACGAGCAGTACTTC. It translates to CASSSSTGQYEQYF.

The rearrangement joins TRBV7-8 to TRBJ1-1; TRBD1 matches 8 bases. The V and J ends lost 6 bases and 7 bases, in that order; junction bases with no gene match: 10. This CDR3 is built from 14 residues. Germline V gene sequence: CDR1 SGHVS, CDR2 FQNEAQ. CDR3 sequence: CASREGQDRLEAFF. DNA of the CDR3: TGTGCCAGCAGGGAGGGACAGGACCGCCTTGAAGCTTTCTTT. Filled out from reference TRBV7-8 and TRBJ1-1, the complete variable domain reads GAGVSQSPRYKVAKRGQDVALRCDPISGHVSLFWYQQALGQGPEFLTYFQNEAQLDKSGLPSDRFFAERPEGSVSTLKIQRTQQEDSAVYLCASREGQDRLEAFFGQGTRLTVV.

This rearrangement joins TRBV28 to TRBJ1-6; 7 positions agree with TRBD1. The V segment lost 5 bases and the J segment 3 bases; nucleotides outside the gene matches: 7. Germline CDR1 reads MDHEN; CDR2 reads SYDVKM. This CDR3 is built from 16 residues. CDR3 protein: CASSRTGLGYNSPLHF. The CDR3 DNA is TGTGCCAGCAGTCGGACAGGATTAGGCTATAATTCACCCCTCCACTTT.

V is TRBV7-7 and J is TRBJ2-7; 7 nucleotides align to TRBD1. Per the germline V gene, CDR1 is SSHAT and CDR2 is FNYEAQ (reference sequence). V shed 5 bases and J 1 base; nucleotides not matched to a gene: 8. This CDR3 comprises 15 residues. For the CDR3, the DNA is TGTGCCAGCAGCCCGTGGACAGGAGCTTCCTACGAGCAGTACTTC. Translation: CASSPWTGASYEQYF.

The V and J genes are TRBV6-5 and TRBJ2-1; TRBD1 might be the D (6 bases). The CDR3 totals 12 residues. Trimming stripped 10 bases from V and 7 bases from J, with 14 bases between. Per germline, CDR1 MNHEY and CDR2 SVGAGI. The CDR3 bases are TGTGCCACAAAAGGGGACACTAATGAGCAGTTCTTC. Its protein is CATKGDTNEQFF.